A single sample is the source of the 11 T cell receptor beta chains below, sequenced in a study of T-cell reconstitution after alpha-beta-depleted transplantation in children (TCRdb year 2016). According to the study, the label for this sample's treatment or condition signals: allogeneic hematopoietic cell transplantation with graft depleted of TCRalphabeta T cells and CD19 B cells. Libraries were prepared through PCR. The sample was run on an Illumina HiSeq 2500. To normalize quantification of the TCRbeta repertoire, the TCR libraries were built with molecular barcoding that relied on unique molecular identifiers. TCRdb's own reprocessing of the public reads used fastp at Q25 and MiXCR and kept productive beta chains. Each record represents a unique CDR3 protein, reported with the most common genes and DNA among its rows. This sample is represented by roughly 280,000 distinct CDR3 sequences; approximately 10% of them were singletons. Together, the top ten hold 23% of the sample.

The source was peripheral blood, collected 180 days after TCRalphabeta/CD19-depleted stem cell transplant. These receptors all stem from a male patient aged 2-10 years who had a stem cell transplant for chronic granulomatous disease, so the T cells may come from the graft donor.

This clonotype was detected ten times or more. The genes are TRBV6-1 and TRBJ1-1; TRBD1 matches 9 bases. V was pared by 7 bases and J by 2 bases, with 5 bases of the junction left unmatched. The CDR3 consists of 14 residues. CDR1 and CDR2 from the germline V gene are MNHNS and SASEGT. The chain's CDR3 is CASTGDRENTEAFF. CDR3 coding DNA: TGTGCCAGCACCGGGGACAGGGAAAACACTGAAGCTTTCTTT.

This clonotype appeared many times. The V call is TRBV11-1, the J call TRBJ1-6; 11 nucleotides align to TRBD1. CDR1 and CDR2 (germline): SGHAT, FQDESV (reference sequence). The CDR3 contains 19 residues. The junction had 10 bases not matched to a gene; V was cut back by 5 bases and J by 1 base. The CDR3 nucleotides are TGTGCCAGCAGCCCCCAAACCGGACAGGGGGCGTCCTATAATTCACCCCTCCACTTT. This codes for CASSPQTGQGASYNSPLHF.

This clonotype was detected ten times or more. CDR3 protein: CSASESGTYEQYF. In nucleotides, the CDR3 is TGCAGTGCTAGTGAGAGCGGGACTTACGAGCAGTACTTC. The chain uses TRBV20-1 and TRBJ2-7; 7 bases line up with TRBD2. Germline V gives CDR1 DFQATT, CDR2 SNEGSKA (reference sequence). CDR3 size: 13 residues. Trimming removed 3 bases from V and 4 bases from J; junction bases left unmatched: 6.

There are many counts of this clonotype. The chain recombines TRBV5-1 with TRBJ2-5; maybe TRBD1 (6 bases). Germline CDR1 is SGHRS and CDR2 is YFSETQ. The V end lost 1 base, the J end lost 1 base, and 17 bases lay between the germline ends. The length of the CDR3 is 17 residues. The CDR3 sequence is CASSLPLTGQLQETQYF. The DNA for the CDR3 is TGCGCCAGCAGCTTGCCCCTTACCGGACAGCTCCAAGAGACCCAGTACTTC.

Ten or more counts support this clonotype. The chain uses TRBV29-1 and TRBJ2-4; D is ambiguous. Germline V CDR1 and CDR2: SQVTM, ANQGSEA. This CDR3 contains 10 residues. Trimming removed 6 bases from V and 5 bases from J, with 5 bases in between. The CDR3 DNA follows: TGCAGCGTGTGGGAAAACATTCAGTACTTC. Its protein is CSVWENIQYF.

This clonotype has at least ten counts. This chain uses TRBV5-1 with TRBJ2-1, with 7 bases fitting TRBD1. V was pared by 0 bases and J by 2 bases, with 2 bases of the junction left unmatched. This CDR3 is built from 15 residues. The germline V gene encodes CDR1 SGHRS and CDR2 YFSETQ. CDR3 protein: CASSLDRGTYNEQFF. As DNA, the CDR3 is TGCGCCAGCAGCTTGGACAGGGGTACCTACAATGAGCAGTTCTTC. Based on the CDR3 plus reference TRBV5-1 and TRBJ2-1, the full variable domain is KAGVTQTPRYLIKTRGQQVTLSCSPISGHRSVSWYQQTPGQGLQFLFEYFSETQRNKGNFPGRFSGRQFSNSRSEMNVSTLELGDSALYLCASSLDRGTYNEQFFGPGTRLTVL.

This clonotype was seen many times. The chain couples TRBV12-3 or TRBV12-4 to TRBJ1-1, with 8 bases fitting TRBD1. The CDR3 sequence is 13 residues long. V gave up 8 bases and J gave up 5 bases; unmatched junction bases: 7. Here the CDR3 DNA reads TGTGCCAGCTGCAACAGGGGGGAAACTGAAGCTTTCTTT. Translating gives CASCNRGETEAFF.

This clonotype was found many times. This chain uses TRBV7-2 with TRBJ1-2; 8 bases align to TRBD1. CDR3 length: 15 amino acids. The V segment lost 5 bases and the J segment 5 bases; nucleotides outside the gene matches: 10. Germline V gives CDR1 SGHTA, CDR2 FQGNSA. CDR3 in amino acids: CASSPRDRTYYGYTF. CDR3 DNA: TGTGCCAGCAGCCCCAGGGACAGGACCTATTATGGCTACACCTTC.

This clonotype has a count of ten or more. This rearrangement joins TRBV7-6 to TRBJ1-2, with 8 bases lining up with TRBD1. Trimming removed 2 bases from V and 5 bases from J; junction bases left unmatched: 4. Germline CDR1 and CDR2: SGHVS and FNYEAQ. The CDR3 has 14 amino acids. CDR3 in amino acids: CASSLSGTGYGYTF. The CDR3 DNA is TGTGCCAGCAGCTTATCCGGGACAGGATATGGCTACACCTTC.

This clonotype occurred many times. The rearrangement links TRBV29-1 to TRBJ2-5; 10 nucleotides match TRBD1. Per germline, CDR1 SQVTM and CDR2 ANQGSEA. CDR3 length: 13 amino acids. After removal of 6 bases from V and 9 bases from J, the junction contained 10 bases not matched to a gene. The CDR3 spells CSVWDRGQLPQYF. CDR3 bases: TGCAGCGTCTGGGACAGGGGCCAATTGCCCCAGTACTTC.

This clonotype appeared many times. Here the CDR3 DNA reads TGTGCCAGCAGAATAGAATCTATCGGTTTCCTCTTAGGCGAGCAGTACTTC. Translation: CASRIESIGFLLGEQYF. The chain uses TRBV11-2 and TRBJ2-7; no reliable D call. CDR3 length: 17 residues. Germline CDR1 is SGHAT and CDR2 is FQNNGV. The germline V and J ends were trimmed by 6 bases and 6 bases, with 27 bases remaining between them. The full variable domain, with the rest looked up from reference TRBV11-2 and TRBJ2-7, is EAGVAQSPRYKIIEKRQSVAFWCNPISGHATLYWYQQILGQGPKLLIQFQNNGVVDDSQLPKDRFSAERLKGVDSTLKIQPAKLEDSAVYLCASRIESIGFLLGEQYFGPGTRLTVT.